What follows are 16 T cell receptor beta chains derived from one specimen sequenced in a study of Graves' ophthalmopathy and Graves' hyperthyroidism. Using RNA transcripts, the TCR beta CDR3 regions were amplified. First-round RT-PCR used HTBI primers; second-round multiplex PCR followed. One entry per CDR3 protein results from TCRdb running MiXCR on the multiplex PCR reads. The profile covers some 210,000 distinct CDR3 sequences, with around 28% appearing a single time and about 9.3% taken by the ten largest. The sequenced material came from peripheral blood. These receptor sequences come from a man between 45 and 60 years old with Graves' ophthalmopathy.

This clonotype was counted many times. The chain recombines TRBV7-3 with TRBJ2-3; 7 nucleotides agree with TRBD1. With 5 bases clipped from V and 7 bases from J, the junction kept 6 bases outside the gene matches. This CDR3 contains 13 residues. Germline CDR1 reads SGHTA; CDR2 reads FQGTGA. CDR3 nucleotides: TGTGCCAGCAGCCCCCGGGACAGCTATACGCAGTATTTT. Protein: CASSPRDSYTQYF.

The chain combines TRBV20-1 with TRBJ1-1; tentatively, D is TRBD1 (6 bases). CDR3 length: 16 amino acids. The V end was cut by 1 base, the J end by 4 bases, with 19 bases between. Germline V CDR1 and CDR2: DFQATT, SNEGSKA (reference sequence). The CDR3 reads CSARASRGYSGTEAFF. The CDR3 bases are TGCAGTGCTAGAGCTAGCAGGGGTTATTCTGGCACTGAAGCTTTCTTT.

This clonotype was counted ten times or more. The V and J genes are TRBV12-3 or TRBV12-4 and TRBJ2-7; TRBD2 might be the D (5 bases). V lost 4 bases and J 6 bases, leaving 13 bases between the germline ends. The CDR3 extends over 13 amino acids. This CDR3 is CASSSDGNGEQYF. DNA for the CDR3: TGTGCCAGCAGTTCGGACGGGAACGGCGAGCAGTACTTC.

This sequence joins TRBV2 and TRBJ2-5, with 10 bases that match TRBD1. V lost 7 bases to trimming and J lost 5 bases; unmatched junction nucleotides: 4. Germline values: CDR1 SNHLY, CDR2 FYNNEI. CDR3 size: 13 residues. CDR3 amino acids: CASKGQGKETQYF. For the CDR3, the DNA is TGTGCCAGCAAGGGACAGGGGAAGGAGACCCAGTACTTC.

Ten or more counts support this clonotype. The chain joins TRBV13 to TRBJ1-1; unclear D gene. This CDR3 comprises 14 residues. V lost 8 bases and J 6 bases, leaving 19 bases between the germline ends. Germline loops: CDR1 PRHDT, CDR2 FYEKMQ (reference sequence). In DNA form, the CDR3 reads TGTGCCAGCCAGAGAACCACGGTGGGCGCTGAAGCTTTCTTT. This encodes CASQRTTVGAEAFF.

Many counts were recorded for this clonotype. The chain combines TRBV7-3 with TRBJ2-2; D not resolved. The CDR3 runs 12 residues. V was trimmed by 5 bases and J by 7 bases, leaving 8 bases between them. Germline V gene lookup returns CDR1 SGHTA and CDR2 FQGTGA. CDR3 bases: TGTGCCAGCAGCCCTCAAGTCGGGGAGCTGTTTTTT. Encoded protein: CASSPQVGELFF.

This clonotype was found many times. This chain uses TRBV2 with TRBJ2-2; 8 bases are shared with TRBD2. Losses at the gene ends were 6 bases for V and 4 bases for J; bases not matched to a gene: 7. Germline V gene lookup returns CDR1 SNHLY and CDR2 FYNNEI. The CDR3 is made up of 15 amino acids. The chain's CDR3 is CASSLAGGSTGELFF. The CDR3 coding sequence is TGTGCCAGCAGCCTCGCGGGGGGAAGCACCGGGGAGCTGTTTTTT.

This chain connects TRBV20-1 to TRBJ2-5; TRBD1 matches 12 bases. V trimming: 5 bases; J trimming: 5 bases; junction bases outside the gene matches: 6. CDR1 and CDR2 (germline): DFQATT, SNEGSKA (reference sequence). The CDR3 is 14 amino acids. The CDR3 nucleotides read TGCAGTGCTCCCGGGACAGGGGGCGTGGAGACCCAGTACTTC. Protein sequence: CSAPGTGGVETQYF.

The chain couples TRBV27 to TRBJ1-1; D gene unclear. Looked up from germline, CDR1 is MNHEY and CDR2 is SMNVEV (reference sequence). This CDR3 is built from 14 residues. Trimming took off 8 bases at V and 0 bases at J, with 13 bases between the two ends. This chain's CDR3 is CASQEGTLNTEAFF. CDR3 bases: TGTGCCAGCCAAGAAGGAACCTTGAACACTGAAGCTTTCTTT.

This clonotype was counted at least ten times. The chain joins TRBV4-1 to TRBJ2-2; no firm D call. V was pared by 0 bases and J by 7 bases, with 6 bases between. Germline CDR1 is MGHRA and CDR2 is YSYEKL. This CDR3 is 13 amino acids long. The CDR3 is CASSQEGIGELFF. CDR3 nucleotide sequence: TGCGCCAGCAGCCAAGAGGGAATCGGGGAGCTGTTTTTT.

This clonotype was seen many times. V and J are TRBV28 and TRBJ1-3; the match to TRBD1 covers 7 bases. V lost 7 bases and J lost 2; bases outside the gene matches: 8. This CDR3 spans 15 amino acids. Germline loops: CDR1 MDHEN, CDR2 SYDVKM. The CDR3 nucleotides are TGTGCCAGCACCTCCCTTACAGGGGCTGGAAACACCATATATTTT. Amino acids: CASTSLTGAGNTIYF.

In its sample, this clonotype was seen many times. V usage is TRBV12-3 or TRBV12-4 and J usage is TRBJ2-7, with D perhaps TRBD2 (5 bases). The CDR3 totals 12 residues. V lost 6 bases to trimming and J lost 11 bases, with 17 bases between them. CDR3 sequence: CASRIRTGSEYF. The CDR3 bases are TGTGCCAGCAGAATTCGGACGGGATCGGAGTACTTC.

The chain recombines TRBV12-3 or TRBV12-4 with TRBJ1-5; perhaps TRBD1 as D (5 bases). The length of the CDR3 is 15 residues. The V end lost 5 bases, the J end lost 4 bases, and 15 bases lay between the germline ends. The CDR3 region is CASSRRYQGNQPQHF. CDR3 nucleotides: TGTGCCAGCAGTCGCCGGTATCAGGGAAATCAGCCCCAGCATTTT.

CDR3 in DNA: TGTGCCAGCAGCCCCCCGGCGCACGAGCAGTACTTC. Translation: CASSPPAHEQYF. The gene calls are TRBV7-2 and TRBJ2-7; no firm D call. There are 12 residues in the CDR3. Trimming left V 5 bases short and J 5 bases short, with 10 bases between. Germline V CDR1 and CDR2: SGHTA, FQGNSA.

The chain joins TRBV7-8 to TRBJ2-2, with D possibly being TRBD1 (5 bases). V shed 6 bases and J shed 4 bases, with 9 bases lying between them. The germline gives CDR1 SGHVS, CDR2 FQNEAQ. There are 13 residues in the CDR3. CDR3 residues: CASSPGLTGELFF. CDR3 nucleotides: TGTGCCAGCAGTCCAGGGCTCACCGGGGAGCTGTTTTTT. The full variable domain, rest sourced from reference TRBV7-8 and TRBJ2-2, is GAGVSQSPRYKVAKRGQDVALRCDPISGHVSLFWYQQALGQGPEFLTYFQNEAQLDKSGLPSDRFFAERPEGSVSTLKIQRTQQEDSAVYLCASSPGLTGELFFGEGSRLTVL.

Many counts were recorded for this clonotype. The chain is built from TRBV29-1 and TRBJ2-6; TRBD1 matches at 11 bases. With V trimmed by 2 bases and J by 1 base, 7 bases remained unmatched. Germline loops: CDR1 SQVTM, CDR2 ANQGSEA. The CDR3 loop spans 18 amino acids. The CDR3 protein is CSVEPGTGGRSGANVLTF. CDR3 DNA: TGCAGCGTTGAACCTGGGACAGGGGGAAGGTCTGGGGCCAACGTCCTGACTTTC.